This paragraph reports one TCR beta chain. The germline V and J ends were trimmed by 5 bases and 5 bases, with 19 bases remaining between them. The germline CDR1 and CDR2 sequences are SGHNT and YENEEA. This CDR3 region has 16 residues. TCRdb keeps only in-frame clones here, not all; method: immunoSEQ multiplex PCR. The sample carries 150,000 to 200,000 clones, roughly 94% recorded once. The data belong to a study of control samples from healthy donors and cancer patients. The sample was PBMCs. The clonotype comes from a man in his 60s with colorectal cancer. J is TRBJ1-5 and V is TRBV11-3, with D possibly matching TRBD1 (6 bases). CDR3 DNA: TGTGCCAGCAGCCACCTTTCACAGGGTTGCTATCAGCCCCAGCATTTT. It codes for CASSHLSQGCYQPQHF.